This T cell receptor beta chain was captured in a study of cytomegalovirus exposure and HLA in healthy donors. PCR amplification relied on 60 Vbeta primers (plus 13 Jbeta primers). Profiled with immunoSEQ multiplex PCR; TCRdb holds only in-frame clones, not every one. Found here are fewer than 130,000 clones, approximately 79% of them singletons; the top ten hold 6.2%. V was shortened by 6 bases and J by 3 bases, with 18 bases between the two germline ends. CDR1 and CDR2 from the germline V gene are MNHNS and SASEGT. The CDR3 is made up of 15 amino acids. The sequence came from a young man in good health and CMV-seropositive. The sequenced material came from PBMCs. The chain couples TRBV6-1 to TRBJ2-7; D unclear. The CDR3 DNA reads TGTGCCAGCAGGCCTGGCCAGGTAGACGACTACGAGCAGTACTTC. It translates to CASRPGQVDDYEQYF.